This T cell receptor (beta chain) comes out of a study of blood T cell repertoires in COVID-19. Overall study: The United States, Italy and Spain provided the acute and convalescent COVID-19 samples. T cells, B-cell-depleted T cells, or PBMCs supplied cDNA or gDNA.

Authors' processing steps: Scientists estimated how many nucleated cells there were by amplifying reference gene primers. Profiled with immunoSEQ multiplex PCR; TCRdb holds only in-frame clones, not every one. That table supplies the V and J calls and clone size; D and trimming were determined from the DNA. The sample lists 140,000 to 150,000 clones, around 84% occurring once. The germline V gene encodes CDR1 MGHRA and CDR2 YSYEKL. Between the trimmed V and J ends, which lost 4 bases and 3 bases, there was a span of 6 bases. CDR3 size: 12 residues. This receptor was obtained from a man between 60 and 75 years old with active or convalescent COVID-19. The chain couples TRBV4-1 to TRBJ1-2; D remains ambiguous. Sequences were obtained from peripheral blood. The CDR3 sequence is CASSPADYGYTF. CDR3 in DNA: TGCGCCAGCAGCCCGGCGGACTATGGCTACACCTTC.